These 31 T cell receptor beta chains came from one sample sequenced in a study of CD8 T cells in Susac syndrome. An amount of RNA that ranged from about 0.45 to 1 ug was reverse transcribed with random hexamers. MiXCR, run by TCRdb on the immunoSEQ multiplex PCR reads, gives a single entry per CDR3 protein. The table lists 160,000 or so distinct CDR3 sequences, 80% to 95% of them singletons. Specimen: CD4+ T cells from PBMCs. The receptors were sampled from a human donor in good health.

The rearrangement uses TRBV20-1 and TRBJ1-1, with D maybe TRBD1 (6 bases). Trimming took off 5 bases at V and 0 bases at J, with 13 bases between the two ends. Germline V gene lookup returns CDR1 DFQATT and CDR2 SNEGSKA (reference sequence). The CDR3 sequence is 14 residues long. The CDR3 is CSARQGLLNTEAFF. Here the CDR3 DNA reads TGCAGTGCTCGGCAGGGGCTCCTGAACACTGAAGCTTTCTTT.

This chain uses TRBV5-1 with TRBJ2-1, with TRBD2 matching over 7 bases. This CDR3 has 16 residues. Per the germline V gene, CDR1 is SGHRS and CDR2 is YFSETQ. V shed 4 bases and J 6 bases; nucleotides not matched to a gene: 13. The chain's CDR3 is CASSLPPGPGGNEQFF. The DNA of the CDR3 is TGCGCCAGCAGCCTTCCGCCGGGCCCGGGGGGCAATGAGCAGTTCTTC. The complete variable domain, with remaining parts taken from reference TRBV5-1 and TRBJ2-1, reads KAGVTQTPRYLIKTRGQQVTLSCSPISGHRSVSWYQQTPGQGLQFLFEYFSETQRNKGNFPGRFSGRQFSNSRSEMNVSTLELGDSALYLCASSLPPGPGGNEQFFGPGTRLTVL.

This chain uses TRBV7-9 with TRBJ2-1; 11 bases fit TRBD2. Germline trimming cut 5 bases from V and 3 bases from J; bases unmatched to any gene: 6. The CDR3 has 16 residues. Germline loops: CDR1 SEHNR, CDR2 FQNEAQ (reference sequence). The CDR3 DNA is TGTGCCAGCAGCGAACGACTAGCGGGGAGCTACAATGAGCAGTTCTTC. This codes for CASSERLAGSYNEQFF.

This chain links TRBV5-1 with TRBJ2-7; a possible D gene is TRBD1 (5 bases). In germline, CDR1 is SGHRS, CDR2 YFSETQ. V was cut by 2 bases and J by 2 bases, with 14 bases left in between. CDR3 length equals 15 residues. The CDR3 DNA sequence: TGCGCCAGCAGCTTTTCCCCGACAGTTACCTACGAGCAGTACTTC. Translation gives CASSFSPTVTYEQYF.

CDR3 residues: CASSEQGALGETQYF. In DNA form, the CDR3 reads TGTGCCAGCAGTGAACAGGGGGCGCTGGGGGAGACCCAGTACTTC. The chain carries TRBV6-1 and TRBJ2-5, with 8 nucleotides matching TRBD1. The CDR3 sequence is 15 residues long. The V gene's germline CDR1 is MNHNS and CDR2 SASEGT. V dropped 2 bases and J dropped 5; count of bases not matched to a gene: 7.

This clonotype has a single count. CDR3 sequence reads: CSAHRGRGGYTF. Here the CDR3 DNA reads TGCAGTGCTCACAGGGGGCGAGGTGGCTACACCTTC. The chain employs TRBV20-1 and TRBJ1-2; TRBD1 matches 9 bases. V was pared by 5 bases and J by 7 bases, with 5 bases of the junction left unmatched. The V gene's germline CDR1 is DFQATT and CDR2 SNEGSKA (reference sequence). CDR3 length: 12 residues.

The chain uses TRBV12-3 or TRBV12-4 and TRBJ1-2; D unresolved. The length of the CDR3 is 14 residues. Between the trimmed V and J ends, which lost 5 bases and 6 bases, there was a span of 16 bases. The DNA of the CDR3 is TGTGCCAGCAGTCAGCGGGTTGGTGGGGATGGCTACACCTTC. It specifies CASSQRVGGDGYTF.

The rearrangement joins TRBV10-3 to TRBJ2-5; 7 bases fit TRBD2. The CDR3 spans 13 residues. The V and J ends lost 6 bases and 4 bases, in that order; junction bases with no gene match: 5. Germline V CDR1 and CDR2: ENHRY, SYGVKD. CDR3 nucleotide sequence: TGTGCCATCAGCGAGGGAGGGGCAGAGACCCAGTACTTC. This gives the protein CAISEGGAETQYF.

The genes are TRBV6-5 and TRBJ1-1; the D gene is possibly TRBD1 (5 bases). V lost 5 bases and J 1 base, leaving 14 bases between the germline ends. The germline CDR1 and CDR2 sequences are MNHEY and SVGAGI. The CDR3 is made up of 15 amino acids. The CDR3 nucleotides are TGTGCCAGCAGTGCCGGGACGGCTTCGAACACTGAAGCTTTCTTT. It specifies CASSAGTASNTEAFF.

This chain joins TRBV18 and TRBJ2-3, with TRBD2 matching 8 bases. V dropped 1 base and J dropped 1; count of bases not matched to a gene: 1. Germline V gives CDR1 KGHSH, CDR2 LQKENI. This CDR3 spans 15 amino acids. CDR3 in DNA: TGTGCCAGCTCACCACTAGCGGGGCGCACAGATACGCAGTATTTT. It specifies CASSPLAGRTDTQYF.

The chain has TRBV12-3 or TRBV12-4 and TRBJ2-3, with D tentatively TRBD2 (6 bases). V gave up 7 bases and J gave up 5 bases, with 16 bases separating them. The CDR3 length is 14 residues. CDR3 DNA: TGTGCCAGCACCTTGTCGGCGGGGTTAGATACGCAGTATTTT. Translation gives CASTLSAGLDTQYF.

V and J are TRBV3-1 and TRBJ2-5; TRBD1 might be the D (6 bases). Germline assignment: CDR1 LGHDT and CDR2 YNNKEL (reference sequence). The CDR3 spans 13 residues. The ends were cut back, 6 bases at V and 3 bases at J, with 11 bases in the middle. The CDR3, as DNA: TGTGCCAGCAGTCGAAAGGGGGAAGAGACCCAGTACTTC. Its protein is CASSRKGEETQYF.

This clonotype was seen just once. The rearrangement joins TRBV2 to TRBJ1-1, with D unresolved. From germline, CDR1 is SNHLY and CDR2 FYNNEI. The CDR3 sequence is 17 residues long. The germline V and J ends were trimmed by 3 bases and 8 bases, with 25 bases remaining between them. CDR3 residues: CASSDSPNYLIPSEAFF. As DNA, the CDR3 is TGTGCCAGCAGTGACAGCCCGAACTACCTCATTCCAAGCGAAGCTTTCTTT.

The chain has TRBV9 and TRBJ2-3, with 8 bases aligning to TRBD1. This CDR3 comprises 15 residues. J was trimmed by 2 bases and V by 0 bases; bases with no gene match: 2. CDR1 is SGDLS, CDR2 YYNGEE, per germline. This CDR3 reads CASSVGQGNTDTQYF. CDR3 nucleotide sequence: TGTGCCAGCAGCGTAGGACAGGGGAACACAGATACGCAGTATTTT.

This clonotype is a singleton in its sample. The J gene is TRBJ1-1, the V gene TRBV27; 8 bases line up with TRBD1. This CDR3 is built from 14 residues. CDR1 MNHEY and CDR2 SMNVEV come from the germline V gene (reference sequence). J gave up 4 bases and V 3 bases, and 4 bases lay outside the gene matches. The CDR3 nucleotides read TGTGCCAGCAGTTTGACAGGGGTGATCACTGAAGCTTTCTTT. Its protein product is CASSLTGVITEAFF.

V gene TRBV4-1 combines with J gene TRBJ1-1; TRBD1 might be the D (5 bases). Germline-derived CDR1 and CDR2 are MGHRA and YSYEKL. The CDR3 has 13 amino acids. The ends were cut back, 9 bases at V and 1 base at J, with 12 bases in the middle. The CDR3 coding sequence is TGCGCCAGTCTGGGGCTCACGAACACTGAAGCTTTCTTT. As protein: CASLGLTNTEAFF.

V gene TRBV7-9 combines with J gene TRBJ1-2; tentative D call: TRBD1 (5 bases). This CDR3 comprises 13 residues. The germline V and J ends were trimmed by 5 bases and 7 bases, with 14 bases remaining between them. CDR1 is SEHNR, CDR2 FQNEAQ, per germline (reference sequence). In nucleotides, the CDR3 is TGTGCCAGCAGCCCTCTCCGGGGGATTGGCTACACCTTC. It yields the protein CASSPLRGIGYTF. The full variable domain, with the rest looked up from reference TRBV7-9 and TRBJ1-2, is DTGVSQNPRHKITKRGQNVTFRCDPISEHNRLYWYRQTLGQGPEFLTYFQNEAQLEKSRLLSDRFSAERPKGSFSTLEIQRTEQGDSAMYLCASSPLRGIGYTFGSGTRLTVV.

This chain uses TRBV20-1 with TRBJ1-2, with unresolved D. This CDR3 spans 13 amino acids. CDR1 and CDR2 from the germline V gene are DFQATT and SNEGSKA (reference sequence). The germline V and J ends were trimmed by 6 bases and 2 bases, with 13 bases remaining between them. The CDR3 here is CSAPLLGNYGYTF. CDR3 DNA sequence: TGCAGTGCCCCCCTCCTAGGGAACTATGGCTACACCTTC.

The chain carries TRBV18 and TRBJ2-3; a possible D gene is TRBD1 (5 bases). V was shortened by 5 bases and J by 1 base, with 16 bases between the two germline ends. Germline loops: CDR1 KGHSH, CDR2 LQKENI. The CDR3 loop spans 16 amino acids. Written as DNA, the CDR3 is TGTGCCAGCTCATCCACAGGAGTCACCGGCACAGATACGCAGTATTTT. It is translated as CASSSTGVTGTDTQYF.

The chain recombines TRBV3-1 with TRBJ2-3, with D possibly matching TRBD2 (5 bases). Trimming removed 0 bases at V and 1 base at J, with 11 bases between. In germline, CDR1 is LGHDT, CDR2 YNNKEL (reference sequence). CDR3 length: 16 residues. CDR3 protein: CASSQDLAPRTDTQYF. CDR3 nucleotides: TGTGCCAGCAGCCAAGATCTAGCACCTCGCACAGATACGCAGTATTTT.

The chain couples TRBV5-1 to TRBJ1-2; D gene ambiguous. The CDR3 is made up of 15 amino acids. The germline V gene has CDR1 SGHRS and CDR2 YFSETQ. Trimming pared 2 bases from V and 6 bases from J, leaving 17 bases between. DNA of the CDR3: TGCGCCAGCAGCTTTGACACGGCTGGAATCGATGGCTACACCTTC. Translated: CASSFDTAGIDGYTF.

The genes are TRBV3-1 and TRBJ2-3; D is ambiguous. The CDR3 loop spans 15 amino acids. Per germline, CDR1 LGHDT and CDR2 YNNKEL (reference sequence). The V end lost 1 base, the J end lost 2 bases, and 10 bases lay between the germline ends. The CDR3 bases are TGTGCCAGCAGCCAAGGACTCGATGACACAGATACGCAGTATTTT. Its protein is CASSQGLDDTDTQYF.

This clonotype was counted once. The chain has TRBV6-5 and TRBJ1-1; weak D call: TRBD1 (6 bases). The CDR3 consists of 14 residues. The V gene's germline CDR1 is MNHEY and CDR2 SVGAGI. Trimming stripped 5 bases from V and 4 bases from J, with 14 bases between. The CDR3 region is CASSPTGKVTEAFF. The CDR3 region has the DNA TGTGCCAGCAGTCCTACAGGGAAGGTCACTGAAGCTTTCTTT.

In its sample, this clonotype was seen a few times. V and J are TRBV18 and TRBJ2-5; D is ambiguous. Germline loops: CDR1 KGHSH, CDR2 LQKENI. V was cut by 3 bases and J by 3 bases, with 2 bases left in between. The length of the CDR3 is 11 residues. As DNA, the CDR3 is TGTGCCAGCTCACCTGAAGAGACCCAGTACTTC. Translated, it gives CASSPEETQYF.

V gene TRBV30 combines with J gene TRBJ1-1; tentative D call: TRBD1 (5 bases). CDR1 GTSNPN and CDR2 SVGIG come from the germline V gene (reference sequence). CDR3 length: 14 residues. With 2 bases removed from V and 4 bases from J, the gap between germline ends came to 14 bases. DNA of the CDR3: TGTGCCTGGAGTTGGGCCGGGGGAAGCACTGAAGCTTTCTTT. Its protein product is CAWSWAGGSTEAFF.

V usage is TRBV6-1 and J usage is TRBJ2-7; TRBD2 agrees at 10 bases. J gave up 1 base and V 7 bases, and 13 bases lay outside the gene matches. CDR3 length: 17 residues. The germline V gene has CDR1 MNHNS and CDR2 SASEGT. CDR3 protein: CASTPGVGTSVSYEQYF. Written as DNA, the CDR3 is TGTGCCAGCACCCCAGGGGTGGGGACTAGCGTATCCTACGAGCAGTACTTC.

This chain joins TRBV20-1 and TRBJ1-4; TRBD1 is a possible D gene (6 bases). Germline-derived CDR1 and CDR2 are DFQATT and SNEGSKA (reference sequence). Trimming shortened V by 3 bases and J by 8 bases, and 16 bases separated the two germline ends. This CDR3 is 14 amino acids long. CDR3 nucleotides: TGCAGTGCTAGTGTCCTTGGGGGCTGGGAAAAACTGTTTTTT. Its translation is CSASVLGGWEKLFF.

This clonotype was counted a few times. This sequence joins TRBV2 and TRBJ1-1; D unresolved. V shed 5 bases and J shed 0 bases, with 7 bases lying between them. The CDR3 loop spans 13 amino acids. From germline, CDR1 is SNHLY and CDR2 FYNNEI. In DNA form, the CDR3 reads TGTGCCAGCAGTTCCGGGATGAACACTGAAGCTTTCTTT. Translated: CASSSGMNTEAFF. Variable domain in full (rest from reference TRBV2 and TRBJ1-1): EPEVTQTPSHQVTQMGQEVILRCVPISNHLYFYWYRQILGQKVEFLVSFYNNEISEKSEIFDDQFSVERPDGSNFTLKIRSTKLEDSAMYFCASSSGMNTEAFFGQGTRLTVV.

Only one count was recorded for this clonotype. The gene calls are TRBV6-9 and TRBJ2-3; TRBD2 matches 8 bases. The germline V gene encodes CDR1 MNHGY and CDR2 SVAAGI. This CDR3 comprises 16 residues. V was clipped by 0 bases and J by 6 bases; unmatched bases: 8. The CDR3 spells CASSYSPGGAEDTQYF. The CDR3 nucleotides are TGTGCCAGCAGTTATTCCCCCGGGGGGGCGGAGGATACGCAGTATTTT.

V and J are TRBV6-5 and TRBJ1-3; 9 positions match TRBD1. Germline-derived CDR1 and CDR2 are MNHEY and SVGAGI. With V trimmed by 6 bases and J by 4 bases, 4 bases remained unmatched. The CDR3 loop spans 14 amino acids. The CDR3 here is CASRDRGPGNTIYF. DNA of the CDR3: TGTGCCAGCAGGGACAGGGGTCCCGGAAACACCATATATTTT.

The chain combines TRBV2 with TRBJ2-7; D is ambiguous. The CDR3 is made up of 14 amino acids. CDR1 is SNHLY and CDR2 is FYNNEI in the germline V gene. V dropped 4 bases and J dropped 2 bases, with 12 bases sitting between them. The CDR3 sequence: CASSARSSPYEQYF. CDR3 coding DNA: TGTGCCAGCAGTGCCCGGAGTAGCCCCTACGAGCAGTACTTC.